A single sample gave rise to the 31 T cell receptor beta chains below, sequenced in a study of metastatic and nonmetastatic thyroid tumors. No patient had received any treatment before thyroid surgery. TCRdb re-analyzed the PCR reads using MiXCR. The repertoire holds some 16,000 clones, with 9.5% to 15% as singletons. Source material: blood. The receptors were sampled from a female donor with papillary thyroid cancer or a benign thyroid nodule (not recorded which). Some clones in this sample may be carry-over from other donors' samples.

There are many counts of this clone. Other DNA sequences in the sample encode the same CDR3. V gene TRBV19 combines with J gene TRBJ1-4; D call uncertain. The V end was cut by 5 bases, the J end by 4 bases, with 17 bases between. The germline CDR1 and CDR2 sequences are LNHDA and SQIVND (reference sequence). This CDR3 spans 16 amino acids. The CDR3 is CASSPAERLGNEKLFF. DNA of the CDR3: TGTGCCAGTAGTCCGGCGGAGAGATTGGGTAATGAAAAACTGTTTTTT. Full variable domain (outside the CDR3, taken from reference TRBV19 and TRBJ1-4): DGGITQSPKYLFRKEGQNVTLSCEQNLNHDAMYWYRQDPGQGLRLIYYSQIVNDFQKGDIAEGYSVSREKKESFPLTVTSAQKNPTAFYLCASSPAERLGNEKLFFGSGTQLSVL.

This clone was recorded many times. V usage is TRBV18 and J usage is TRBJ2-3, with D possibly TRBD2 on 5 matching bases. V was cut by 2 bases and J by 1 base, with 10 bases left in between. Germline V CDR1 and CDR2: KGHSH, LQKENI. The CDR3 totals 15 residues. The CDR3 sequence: CASSPRMGGTDTQYF. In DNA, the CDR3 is TGTGCCAGCTCACCAAGGATGGGAGGCACAGATACGCAGTATTTT.

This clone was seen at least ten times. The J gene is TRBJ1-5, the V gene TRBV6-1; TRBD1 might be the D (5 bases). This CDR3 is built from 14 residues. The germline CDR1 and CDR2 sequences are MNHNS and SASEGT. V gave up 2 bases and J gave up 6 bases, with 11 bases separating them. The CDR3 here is CASSEQVGGQPQHF. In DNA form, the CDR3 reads TGTGCCAGCAGTGAACAGGTCGGGGGTCAGCCCCAGCATTTT.

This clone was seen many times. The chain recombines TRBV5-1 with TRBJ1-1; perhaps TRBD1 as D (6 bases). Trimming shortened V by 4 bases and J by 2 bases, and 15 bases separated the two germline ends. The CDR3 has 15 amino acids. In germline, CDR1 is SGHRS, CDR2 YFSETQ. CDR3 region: CASSRSNRANTEAFF. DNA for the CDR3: TGCGCCAGCAGCCGTAGTAACAGGGCTAACACTGAAGCTTTCTTT.

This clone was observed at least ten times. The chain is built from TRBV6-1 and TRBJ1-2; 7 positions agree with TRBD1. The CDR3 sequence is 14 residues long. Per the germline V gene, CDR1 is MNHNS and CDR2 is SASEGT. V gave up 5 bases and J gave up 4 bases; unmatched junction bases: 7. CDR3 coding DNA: TGTGCCAGCAGTCCCGGGACAGACCTCTATGGCTACACCTTC. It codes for CASSPGTDLYGYTF.

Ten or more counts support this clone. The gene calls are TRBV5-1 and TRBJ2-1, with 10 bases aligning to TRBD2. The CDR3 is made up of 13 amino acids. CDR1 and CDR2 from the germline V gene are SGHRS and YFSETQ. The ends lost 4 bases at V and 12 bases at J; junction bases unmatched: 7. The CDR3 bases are TGCGCCAGCAGCCTAGCTAGCGGGAGTTCGCAGTTCTTC. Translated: CASSLASGSSQFF.

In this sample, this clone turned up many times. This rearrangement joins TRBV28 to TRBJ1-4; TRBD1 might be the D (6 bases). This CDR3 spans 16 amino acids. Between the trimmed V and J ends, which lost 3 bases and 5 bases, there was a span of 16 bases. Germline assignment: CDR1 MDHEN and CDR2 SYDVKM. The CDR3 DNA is TGTGCCAGCAGTTTGGGGCGGGGACACTCCAATGAAAAACTGTTTTTT. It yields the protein CASSLGRGHSNEKLFF.

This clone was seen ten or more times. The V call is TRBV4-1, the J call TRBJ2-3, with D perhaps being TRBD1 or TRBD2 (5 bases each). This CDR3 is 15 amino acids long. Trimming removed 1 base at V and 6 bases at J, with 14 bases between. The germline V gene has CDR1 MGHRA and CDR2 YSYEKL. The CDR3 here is CASSQAERGVDTQYF. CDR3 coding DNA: TGCGCCAGCAGCCAAGCGGAAAGGGGAGTGGATACGCAGTATTTT.

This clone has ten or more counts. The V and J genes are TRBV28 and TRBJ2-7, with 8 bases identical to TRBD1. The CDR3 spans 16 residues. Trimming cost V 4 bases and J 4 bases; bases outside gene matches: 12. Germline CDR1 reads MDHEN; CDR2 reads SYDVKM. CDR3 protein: CASSSRGRGRGYEQYF. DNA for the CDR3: TGTGCCAGCAGTTCCCGGGGCAGGGGGCGCGGATACGAGCAGTACTTC.

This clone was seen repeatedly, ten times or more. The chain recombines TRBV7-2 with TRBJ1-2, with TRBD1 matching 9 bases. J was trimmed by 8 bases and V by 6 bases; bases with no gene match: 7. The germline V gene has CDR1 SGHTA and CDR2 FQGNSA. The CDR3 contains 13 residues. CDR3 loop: CASSRDRVSGYTF. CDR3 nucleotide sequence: TGTGCCAGCAGTCGGGACAGGGTCTCCGGCTACACCTTC.

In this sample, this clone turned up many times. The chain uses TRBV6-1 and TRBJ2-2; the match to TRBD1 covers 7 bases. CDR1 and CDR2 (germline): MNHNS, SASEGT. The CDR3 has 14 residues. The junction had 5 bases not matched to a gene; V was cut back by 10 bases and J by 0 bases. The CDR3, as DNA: TGTGCCACCACCCAGGGGGCGAACACCGGGGAGCTGTTTTTT. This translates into CATTQGANTGELFF.

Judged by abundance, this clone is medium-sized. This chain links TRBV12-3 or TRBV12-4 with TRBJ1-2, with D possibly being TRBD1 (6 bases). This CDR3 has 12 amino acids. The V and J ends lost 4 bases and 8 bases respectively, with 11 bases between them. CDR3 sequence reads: CASSSYRVGYTF. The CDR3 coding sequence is TGTGCCAGCAGTTCTTACAGGGTCGGCTACACCTTC.

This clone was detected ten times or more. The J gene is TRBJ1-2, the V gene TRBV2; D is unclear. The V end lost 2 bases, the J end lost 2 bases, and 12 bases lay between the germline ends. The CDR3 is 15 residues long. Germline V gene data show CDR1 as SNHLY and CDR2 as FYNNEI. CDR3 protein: CASSESVWANYGYTF. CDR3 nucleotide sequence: TGTGCCAGCAGTGAATCTGTCTGGGCAAACTATGGCTACACCTTC.

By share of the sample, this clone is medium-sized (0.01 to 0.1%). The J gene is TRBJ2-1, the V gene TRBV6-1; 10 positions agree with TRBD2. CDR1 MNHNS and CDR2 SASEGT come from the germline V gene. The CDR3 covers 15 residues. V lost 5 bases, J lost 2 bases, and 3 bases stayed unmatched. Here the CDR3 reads CASSTSGGAYNEQFF. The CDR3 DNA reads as TGTGCCAGCAGTACCAGCGGGGGGGCCTACAATGAGCAGTTCTTC.

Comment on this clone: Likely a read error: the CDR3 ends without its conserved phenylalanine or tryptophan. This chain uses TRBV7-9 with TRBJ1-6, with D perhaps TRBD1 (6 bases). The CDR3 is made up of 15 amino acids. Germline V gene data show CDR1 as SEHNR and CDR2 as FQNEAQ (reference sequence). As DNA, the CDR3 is TGTGCCAGCCACGCAGGGGTTGAAGGCGGCTCACACCTCCACTCT. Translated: CASHAGVEGGSHLHS.

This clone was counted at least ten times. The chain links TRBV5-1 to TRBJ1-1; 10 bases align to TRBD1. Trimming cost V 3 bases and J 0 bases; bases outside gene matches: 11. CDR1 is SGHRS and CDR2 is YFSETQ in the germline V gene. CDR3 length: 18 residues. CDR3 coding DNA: TGCGCCAGCAGCTCGACAGGGGGCGCATGGGATATGAACACTGAAGCTTTCTTT. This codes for CASSSTGGAWDMNTEAFF.

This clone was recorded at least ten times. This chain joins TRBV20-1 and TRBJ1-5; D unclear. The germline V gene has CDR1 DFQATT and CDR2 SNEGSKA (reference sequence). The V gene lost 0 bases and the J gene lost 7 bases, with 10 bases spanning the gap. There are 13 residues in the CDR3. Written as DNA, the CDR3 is TGCAGTGCTAGAGATTCGGTGGGCCAGCCCCAGCATTTT. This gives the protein CSARDSVGQPQHF.

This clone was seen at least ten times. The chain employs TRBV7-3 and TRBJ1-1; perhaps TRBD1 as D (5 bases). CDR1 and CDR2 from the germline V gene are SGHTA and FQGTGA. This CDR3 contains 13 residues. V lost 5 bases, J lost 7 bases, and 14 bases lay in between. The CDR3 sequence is CASSPQQGVEAFF. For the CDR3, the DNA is TGTGCCAGCAGCCCACAGCAAGGGGTTGAAGCTTTCTTT.

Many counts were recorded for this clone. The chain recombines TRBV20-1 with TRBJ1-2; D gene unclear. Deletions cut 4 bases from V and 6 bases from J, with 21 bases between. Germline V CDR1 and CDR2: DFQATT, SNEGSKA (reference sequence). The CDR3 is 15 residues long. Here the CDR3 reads CSATQFSRAGNGYTF. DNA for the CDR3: TGCAGTGCTACGCAATTCTCTAGGGCAGGCAATGGCTACACCTTC.

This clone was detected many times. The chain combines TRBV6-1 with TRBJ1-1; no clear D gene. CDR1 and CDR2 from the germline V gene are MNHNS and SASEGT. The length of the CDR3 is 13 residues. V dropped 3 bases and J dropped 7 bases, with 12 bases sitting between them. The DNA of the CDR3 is TGTGCCAGCAGTGACGGACGTATGGTTGAAGCTTTCTTT. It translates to CASSDGRMVEAFF.

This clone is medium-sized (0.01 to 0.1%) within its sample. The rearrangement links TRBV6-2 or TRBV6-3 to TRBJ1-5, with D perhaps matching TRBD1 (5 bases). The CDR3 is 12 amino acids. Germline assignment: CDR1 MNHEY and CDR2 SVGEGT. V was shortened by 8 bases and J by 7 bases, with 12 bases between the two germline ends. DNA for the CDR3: TGTGCCAGCTCGGGGAGGGGACAGCCCCAGCATTTT. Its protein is CASSGRGQPQHF.

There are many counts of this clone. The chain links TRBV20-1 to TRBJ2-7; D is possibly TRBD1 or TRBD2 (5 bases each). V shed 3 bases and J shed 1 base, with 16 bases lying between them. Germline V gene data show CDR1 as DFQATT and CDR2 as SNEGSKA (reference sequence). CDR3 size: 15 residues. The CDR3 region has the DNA TGCAGTGCTAGGTTACTGGGGGAGACGTCCTACGAGCAGTACTTC. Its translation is CSARLLGETSYEQYF.

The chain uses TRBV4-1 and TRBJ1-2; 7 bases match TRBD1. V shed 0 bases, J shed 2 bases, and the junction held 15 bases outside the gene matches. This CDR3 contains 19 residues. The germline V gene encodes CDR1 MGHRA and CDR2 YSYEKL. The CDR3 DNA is TGCGCCAGCAGCCAAGATTATCCGGCAGGGGGTATCGGAAACTATGGCTACACCTTC. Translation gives CASSQDYPAGGIGNYGYTF.

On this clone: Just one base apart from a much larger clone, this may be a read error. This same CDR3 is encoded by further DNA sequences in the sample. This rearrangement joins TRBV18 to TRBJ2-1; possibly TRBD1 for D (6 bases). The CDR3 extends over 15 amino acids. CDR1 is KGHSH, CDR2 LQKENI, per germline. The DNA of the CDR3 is TGCGCCAGCTCACCAGGGGCCAGCCCTCTCAATGAGCAGTTCTTC. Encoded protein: CASSPGASPLNEQFF.

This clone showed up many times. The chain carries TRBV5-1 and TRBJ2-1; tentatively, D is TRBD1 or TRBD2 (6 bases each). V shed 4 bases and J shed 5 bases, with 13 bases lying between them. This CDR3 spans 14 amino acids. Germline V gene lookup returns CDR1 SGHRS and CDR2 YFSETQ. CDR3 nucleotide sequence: TGCGCCAGCAGCCCCGGAGGGGGAAACAATGAGCAGTTCTTC. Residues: CASSPGGGNNEQFF. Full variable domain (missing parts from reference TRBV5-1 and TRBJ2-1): KAGVTQTPRYLIKTRGQQVTLSCSPISGHRSVSWYQQTPGQGLQFLFEYFSETQRNKGNFPGRFSGRQFSNSRSEMNVSTLELGDSALYLCASSPGGGNNEQFFGPGTRLTVL.

CDR3 sequence: CASGKDGNSNQPQHF. The CDR3 DNA is TGTGCTAGTGGGAAGGACGGGAATAGCAATCAGCCCCAGCATTTT. The chain employs TRBV12-5 and TRBJ1-5; D gene unclear. With 6 bases removed from V and 0 bases from J, the gap between germline ends came to 12 bases. The CDR3 is 15 residues long. Germline V CDR1 and CDR2: LGHNT, FRNRAP.

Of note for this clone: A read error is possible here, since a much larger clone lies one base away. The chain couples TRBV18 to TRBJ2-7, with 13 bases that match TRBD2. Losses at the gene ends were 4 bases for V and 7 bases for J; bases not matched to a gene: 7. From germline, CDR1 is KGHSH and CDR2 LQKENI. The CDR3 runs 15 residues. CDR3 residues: CASSHGLAGANEQYF. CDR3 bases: TGTGCCAGCTCACATGGACTAGCGGGGGCTAATGAGCAGTACTTC.

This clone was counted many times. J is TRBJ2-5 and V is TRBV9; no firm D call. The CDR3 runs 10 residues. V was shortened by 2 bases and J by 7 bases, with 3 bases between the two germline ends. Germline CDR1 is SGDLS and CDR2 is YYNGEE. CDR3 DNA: TGTGCCAGCAGCGTTTGGACCCAGTACTTC. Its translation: CASSVWTQYF.

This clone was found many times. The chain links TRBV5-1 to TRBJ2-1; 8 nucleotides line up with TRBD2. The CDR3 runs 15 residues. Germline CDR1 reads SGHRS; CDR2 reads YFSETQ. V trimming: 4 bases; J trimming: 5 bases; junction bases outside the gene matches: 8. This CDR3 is CASSQLSGGNNEQFF. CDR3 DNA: TGCGCCAGCAGCCAGTTAAGCGGGGGCAACAATGAGCAGTTCTTC.

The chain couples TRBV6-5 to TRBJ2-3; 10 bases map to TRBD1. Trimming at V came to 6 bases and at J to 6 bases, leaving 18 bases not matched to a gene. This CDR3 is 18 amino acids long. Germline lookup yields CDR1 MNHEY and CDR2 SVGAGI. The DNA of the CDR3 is TGTGCCAGCAGGGGCCTCCTCGCGGGGGACAGGGGTCCCGATACGCAGTATTTT. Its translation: CASRGLLAGDRGPDTQYF.

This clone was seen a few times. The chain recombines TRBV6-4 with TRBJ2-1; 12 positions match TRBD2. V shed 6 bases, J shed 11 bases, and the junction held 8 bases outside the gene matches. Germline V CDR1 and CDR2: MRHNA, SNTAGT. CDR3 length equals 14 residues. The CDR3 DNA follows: TGTGCCAGCAGCAGGACTAGCGGGGTCTATCAGCAGTTCTTC. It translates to CASSRTSGVYQQFF.